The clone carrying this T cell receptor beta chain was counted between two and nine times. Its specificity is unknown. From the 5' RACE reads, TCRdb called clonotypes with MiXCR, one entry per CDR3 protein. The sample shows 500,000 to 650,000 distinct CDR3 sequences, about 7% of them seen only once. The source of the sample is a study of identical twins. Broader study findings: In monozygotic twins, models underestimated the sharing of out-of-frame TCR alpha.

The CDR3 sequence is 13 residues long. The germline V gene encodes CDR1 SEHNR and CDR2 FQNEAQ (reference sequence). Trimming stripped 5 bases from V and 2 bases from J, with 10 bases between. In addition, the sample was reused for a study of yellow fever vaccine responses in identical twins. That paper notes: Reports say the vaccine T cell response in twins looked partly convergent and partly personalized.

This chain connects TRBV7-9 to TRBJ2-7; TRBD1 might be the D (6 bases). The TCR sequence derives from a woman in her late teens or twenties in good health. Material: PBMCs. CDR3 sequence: CASSGDTAYEQYF. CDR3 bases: TGTGCCAGCAGCGGGGACACAGCCTACGAGCAGTACTTC.